These T cell receptor beta chains were read from a single sample in a study of metastatic and nonmetastatic thyroid tumors. TCRdb re-analyzed the PCR reads using MiXCR. The table includes about 20,000 clones, roughly 22% detected once. The sequenced sample was tumor tissue. The receptor set was obtained from a female donor with papillary thyroid cancer or a benign thyroid nodule (not recorded which). Some clones in this sample may be carry-over from other donors' samples. Each CDR3 is given with its conserved first and last residue. Each record gives: J gene, D gene, V gene, clone size, CDR3 DNA, CDR3 protein. A D gene is named only where the DNA matches it firmly. Clone size is shown for a subset of rows, as once, few, many or a class of expanded clone.

TRBJ2-5 TRBD2 TRBV5-4 many TGTGCCAGCAGCGCGTCGGCGGGAGGTAGCAAGACCCAGTACTTC CASSASAGGSKTQYF
TRBJ2-1 . TRBV18 many TGTGCCAGCTCACATCACAATGAGCAGTTCTTC CASSHHNEQFF
TRBJ2-7 . TRBV30 . TGTGCCTGGAGTGGGGGCAAGGACGAGCAGTACTTC CAWSGGKDEQYF
TRBJ2-7 TRBD1 TRBV11-2 . TGTGCCAGCAGCTTTATGGGGACAGGGTCCAGTAGCGAGCAGTACTTC CASSFMGTGSSSEQYF
TRBJ2-5 . TRBV6-5 few TGTGCCAGCAGTTACTCAGGTGGGACCCAGTACTTC CASSYSGGTQYF
TRBJ1-3 . TRBV28 medium-sized TGTGCCAGCAGCTCCTCCGTTAGCTCTGGAAACACCATATATTTT CASSSSVSSGNTIYF
TRBJ2-1 . TRBV27 many TGTGCCAGCAGTGTACCTCTCTTGAATGAGCAGTTCTTC CASSVPLLNEQFF
TRBJ2-2 TRBD2 TRBV13 many TGTGCCAGCAGCTTACTTTCTCTAGCGGGAGTACGGACCGGGGAGCTGTTTTTT CASSLLSLAGVRTGELFF
TRBJ2-7 . TRBV5-1 . TGCGCCAGCAGCTTTCTACATGGGGGAACCTACGAGCAGTACTTC CASSFLHGGTYEQYF
TRBJ1-2 . TRBV7-3 . TGTGCCAGCAGCCAAGTCTCCGGGGGCGGATTCTATGGCTACACCTTC CASSQVSGGGFYGYTF
TRBJ2-2 . TRBV6-4 few TGTGCCAGCAGTGCGGGAGACACCGGGGAGCTGTTTTTT CASSAGDTGELFF
TRBJ2-3 . TRBV7-9 many TGTGCCAGCAGCAGAGAGGGGTCTCGCACAGATACGCAGTATTTT CASSREGSRTDTQYF
TRBJ2-2 TRBD1 TRBV2 many TGTGCCAGCAGAAGGGACAGATACACCGGGGAGCTGTTTTTT CASRRDRYTGELFF
TRBJ1-6 . TRBV19 . TGTGCCAGTAGCGACATTGGAGTGTCACCCCTCCACTTT CASSDIGVSPLHF
TRBJ2-3 . TRBV6-7 . TGTGCCAAACACAGGGAGGCAGATACGCAGTATTTT CAKHREADTQYF
TRBJ1-5 . TRBV6-1 few TGTGCCAGCAGCCCCACGGACGGAAATCAGCCCCAGCATTTT CASSPTDGNQPQHF
TRBJ1-2 TRBD1 TRBV3-1 . TGTGCCAGCAGCCAAGATGGCCAGGGGGATGGCTACACCTTC CASSQDGQGDGYTF
TRBJ2-7 . TRBV20-1 . TGCAGTGCCGAGTGGTCGGTCCCCTACGAGCAGTACTTC CSAEWSVPYEQYF
TRBJ1-6 . TRBV6-1 medium-sized TGTGCCAGCGGTGCCATATCCGGGACCCCCGATTCACCCCTCCACTTT CASGAISGTPDSPLHF
TRBJ2-7 . TRBV5-1 . TGCGCCAGCAGCTTGGGGGAGGGCAGGGGCAAGGTGCAGTACTTC CASSLGEGRGKVQYF
TRBJ1-5 . TRBV19 . TGTGCCAGTAGTCCCGGGACATCACACGGGAATCAGCCCCAGCATTTT CASSPGTSHGNQPQHF
TRBJ2-7 . TRBV20-1 . TGCAGCGGGGGGCAACTTAGCTCCTACGAGCAGTACTTC CSGGQLSSYEQYF
TRBJ1-1 . TRBV28 many TGTGCCAGCATTCCACTCGGGGGGTCGGGGACTGAAGCTTTCTTT CASIPLGGSGTEAFF
TRBJ1-1 . TRBV7-9 many TGTGCCAGCAGCTTACGGTTGAACACTGAAGCTTTCTTT CASSLRLNTEAFF
TRBJ1-4 . TRBV20-1 . TGCAGTGCTGGGCTGGGGGATAATGAAAAACTGTTTTTT CSAGLGDNEKLFF
TRBJ2-1 TRBD2 TRBV9 many TGTGCCAGCAGCGTAGAAGCGGGGGGCTCCTACAATGAGCAGTTCTTC CASSVEAGGSYNEQFF
TRBJ2-3 TRBD2 TRBV20-1 few TGCAGTGCTAGAGTTGAAGGGAGGGAGGGCACAGATACGCAGTATTTT CSARVEGREGTDTQYF
TRBJ2-7 . TRBV7-9 few TGTGCCAGCAGCTTACCCCGCCCCGGGACATCAGAGCAGTACTTC CASSLPRPGTSEQYF
TRBJ2-5 TRBD2 TRBV12-3/TRBV12-4 many TGTGCCAGCATGCGGGGGGACGGGACCCAGTACTTC CASMRGDGTQYF
TRBJ1-2 . TRBV20-1 many TGCAGTCTGTCCGATTCGTATGGCTACACCTTC CSLSDSYGYTF
TRBJ2-3 TRBD2 TRBV19 . TGTGCCAGTAGTCTAGGACTAGCGGGGTTGGATACGCAGTATTTT CASSLGLAGLDTQYF
TRBJ2-1 . TRBV19 medium-sized TGTGCCAGTATGGGTTACAATGAGCAGTTCTTC CASMGYNEQFF
TRBJ2-1 . TRBV11-1 . TGTGCCAGCAGGCAGAGCGTGAGGGCCTTTGAGCAGTTCTTC CASRQSVRAFEQFF